The 11 T cell receptor beta chains listed next were all sequenced from one sample in a study of quantifying T cell responses using KT2 cells. About the study: Reverse transcription used primers in the TCR alpha and beta constant regions.

A single-stranded UMI oligo with SP2 sequence was ligated to cDNA 3' ends. An equimolar mix of RC1.1 and RC1.2 primed the beta chain across TRBC1 and TRBC2. TCRdb re-derived calls from the UMI-ligation and nested PCR reads in MiXCR, one entry per CDR3 protein. The sample consists of about 33,000 distinct CDR3 sequences, 10% to 13% of them appearing once. The source material was PBMCs spiked with cells of the T cell clone KT2. These receptors were collected from a human donor.

The chain employs TRBV27 and TRBJ2-5; TRBD2 might be the D (6 bases). The germline CDR1 and CDR2 sequences are MNHEY and SMNVEV (reference sequence). CDR3 length: 11 amino acids. The ends were cut back, 6 bases at V and 13 bases at J, with 15 bases in the middle. CDR3 residues: CASSEGRGLYF. In DNA form, the CDR3 reads TGTGCCAGCAGCGAGGGACGGGGACTGTACTTC.

This clonotype has at least ten counts. This chain connects TRBV14 to TRBJ2-7; a possible D gene is TRBD1 (5 bases). Looked up from germline, CDR1 is SGHDN and CDR2 is FVKESK. Trimming took 0 bases from V and 3 from J, leaving 9 bases between them. This CDR3 is built from 14 residues. The CDR3: CASSQDRQSYEQYF. CDR3 in DNA: TGTGCCAGCAGCCAAGACCGACAGAGCTACGAGCAGTACTTC.

This clonotype was found a few times. The chain combines TRBV6-2 or TRBV6-3 with TRBJ2-5; D is unresolved. V lost 2 bases to trimming and J lost 1 base, with 8 bases between them. Germline-derived CDR1 and CDR2 are MNHEY and SVGEGT. The CDR3 length is 14 residues. The CDR3 protein is CASSYGRVQETQYF. In DNA form, the CDR3 reads TGTGCCAGCAGTTACGGAAGGGTCCAAGAGACCCAGTACTTC.

This clonotype was detected only a few times. CDR3 in amino acids: CATSDRRRNNEQFF. CDR3 in DNA: TGTGCCACCAGTGACAGGCGACGGAACAATGAGCAGTTCTTC. The chain links TRBV24-1 to TRBJ2-1; D not certain. This CDR3 is built from 14 residues. CDR1 is KGHDR and CDR2 is SFDVKD in the germline V gene. V was trimmed by 4 bases and J by 5 bases, leaving 11 bases between them.

This clonotype was seen only a few times. J is TRBJ2-7 and V is TRBV12-3 or TRBV12-4, with D perhaps matching TRBD2 (6 bases). The V and J ends lost 7 bases and 0 bases respectively, with 13 bases between them. This CDR3 comprises 14 residues. The CDR3 DNA sequence: TGTGCCAGCAATTCCCGGGGGTCCTCCTACGAGCAGTACTTC. Protein: CASNSRGSSYEQYF.

This clonotype was counted at least ten times. The chain combines TRBV12-3 or TRBV12-4 with TRBJ1-2, with D possibly TRBD1 on 6 matching bases. The CDR3 has 13 amino acids. V lost 5 bases to trimming and J lost 5 bases, with 12 bases between them. The CDR3 loop is CASSARRGYGYTF. CDR3 nucleotides: TGTGCCAGCAGTGCCCGAAGGGGGTATGGCTACACCTTC.

The V gene is TRBV2, the J gene TRBJ2-7, with 7 bases matching TRBD1. There are 15 residues in the CDR3. Germline loops: CDR1 SNHLY, CDR2 FYNNEI. V lost 3 bases, J lost 5 bases, and 10 bases stayed unmatched. The chain's CDR3 is CASSDWIQGLHEQYF. The CDR3 DNA sequence: TGTGCCAGCAGTGACTGGATACAGGGGCTCCACGAGCAGTACTTC. Full variable domain (outside the CDR3, taken from reference TRBV2 and TRBJ2-7): EPEVTQTPSHQVTQMGQEVILRCVPISNHLYFYWYRQILGQKVEFLVSFYNNEISEKSEIFDDQFSVERPDGSNFTLKIRSTKLEDSAMYFCASSDWIQGLHEQYFGPGTRLTVT.

A few counts support this clonotype. CDR3 sequence reads: CASSLAGGGGTQYF. As DNA, the CDR3 is TGCGCCAGCAGCTTGGCGGGAGGTGGGGGCACGCAGTATTTT. The chain has TRBV10-2 and TRBJ2-3; TRBD2 matches at 8 bases. The CDR3 length is 14 residues. Unmatched junction bases numbered 11, after V lost 6 bases and J lost 9 bases. The germline gives CDR1 WSHSY, CDR2 SAAADI.

The gene calls are TRBV18 and TRBJ1-5; no clear D. V was trimmed by 2 bases and J by 0 bases, leaving 8 bases between them. This CDR3 contains 15 residues. Germline-derived CDR1 and CDR2 are KGHSH and LQKENI. The CDR3 sequence: CASSPTLDSNQPQHF. Here the CDR3 DNA reads TGTGCCAGCTCACCAACGCTCGATAGCAATCAGCCCCAGCATTTT.

This clonotype is classed as medium-sized (0.01 to 0.1%). V gene TRBV29-1 combines with J gene TRBJ2-3, with TRBD1 matching 9 bases. Germline assignment: CDR1 SQVTM and CDR2 ANQGSEA. The V gene end was trimmed by 5 bases and the J gene end by 0 bases; junction bases not matched to a gene: 3. The CDR3 consists of 14 residues. In DNA form, the CDR3 reads TGCAGCGTTACGGACAGGGGTAGCACAGATACGCAGTATTTT. Its translation is CSVTDRGSTDTQYF.

J is TRBJ2-1 and V is TRBV20-1; either TRBD1 or TRBD2 may fit D (7 bases each). The CDR3 spans 15 residues. The germline V gene has CDR1 DFQATT and CDR2 SNEGSKA (reference sequence). Trimming stripped 0 bases from V and 8 bases from J, with 17 bases between. The CDR3 DNA is TGCAGTGCTAGAGATCAGGGGGAGGGCCGGTATGAGCAGTTCTTC. Amino acids: CSARDQGEGRYEQFF.